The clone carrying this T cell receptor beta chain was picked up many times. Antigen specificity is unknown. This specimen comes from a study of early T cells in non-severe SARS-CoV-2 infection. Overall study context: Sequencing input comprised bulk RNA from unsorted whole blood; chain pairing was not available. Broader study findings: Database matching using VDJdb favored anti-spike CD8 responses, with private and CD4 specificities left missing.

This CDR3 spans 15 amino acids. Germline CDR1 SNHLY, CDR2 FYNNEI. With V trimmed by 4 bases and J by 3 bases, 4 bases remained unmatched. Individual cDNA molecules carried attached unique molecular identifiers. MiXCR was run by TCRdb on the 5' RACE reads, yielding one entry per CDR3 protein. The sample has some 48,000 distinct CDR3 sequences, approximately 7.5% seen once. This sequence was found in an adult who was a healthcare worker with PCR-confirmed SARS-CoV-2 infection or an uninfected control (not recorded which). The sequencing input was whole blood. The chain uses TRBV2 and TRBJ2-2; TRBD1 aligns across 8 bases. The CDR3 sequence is CASSGTGKDTGELFF. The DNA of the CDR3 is TGTGCCAGCAGTGGGACAGGGAAAGACACCGGGGAGCTGTTTTTT.